This T cell receptor beta chain was found in a study of T cells after yellow fever vaccination. Ten or more counts support this clonotype. Each CDR3 protein gets one entry after TCRdb re-called the 5' RACE reads with MiXCR. The table lists about 74,000 distinct CDR3 sequences, around 7% of them singletons, with about 33% in the top ten. The sequences come from CD8+ T cells sorted from PBMCs, collected 5 days after the first yellow fever vaccination. The receptor comes from a young man who received the YFV17D yellow fever vaccine.

The CDR3 here is CASSYTAVSGYTF. The CDR3 DNA is TGTGCCAGCAGCTACACGGCGGTTTCTGGCTACACCTTC. J is TRBJ1-2 and V is TRBV12-3 or TRBV12-4; D is uncertain. This CDR3 has 13 amino acids. Trimming removed 6 bases from V and 7 bases from J, with 15 bases in between.